A selection of T cell receptor beta chains follows, all from one sample in a study of control samples from healthy donors and cancer patients. Data came from immunoSEQ multiplex PCR; TCRdb stores just in-frame clones and leaves some out. This sample has about 60,000 clones; 70% to 90% occur once, and the top ten carry roughly 6%. Sequencing used blood. The receptor set was obtained from a man aged 35 to 55 in good health. Each CDR3 is given with its conserved first and last residue. The D gene is left open where the match is weak. Size values are once, few and many counts, or a class for expanded clones, and some rows have none.

v_call	clone_size	d_call	j_call	cdr3_aa	cdr3_nt
TRBV7-3	.	.	TRBJ2-3	CASSLRVGTSTDTQYF	TGTGCCAGCAGCTTAAGGGTCGGGACTAGCACAGATACGCAGTATTTT
TRBV7-3	.	.	TRBJ1-1	CASSSSLSTEAFF	TGTGCCAGCAGCTCATCCCTAAGCACTGAAGCTTTCTTT
TRBV6-5	few	.	TRBJ1-1	CASSKRETGNTEAFF	TGTGCCAGCAGCAAGAGAGAGACAGGAAACACTGAAGCTTTCTTT
TRBV4-3	once	.	TRBJ1-1	CASSQDQPVNTEAFF	TGCGCCAGCAGCCAAGATCAGCCGGTGAACACTGAAGCTTTCTTT
TRBV6-2/TRBV6-3	.	TRBD1	TRBJ2-1	CASSYSETGGRNEQFF	TGTGCCAGCAGTTACTCGGAGACAGGGGGCAGGAATGAGCAGTTCTTC
TRBV3-1/TRBV3-2	.	.	TRBJ1-4	CASSQVGSGKDEKLFF	TGTGCCAGCAGCCAAGTCGGTTCGGGGAAAGATGAAAAACTGTTTTTT
TRBV27	few	.	TRBJ1-6	CASSLQGTNSPLHF	TGTGCCAGCAGTTTGCAGGGGACTAATTCACCCCTCCACTTT
TRBV30	.	.	TRBJ2-1	CAWSVRYNEQFF	TGTGCCTGGAGTGTAAGGTACAATGAGCAGTTCTTC
TRBV10-3	.	.	TRBJ1-1	CAIRVNTEAFF	TGTGCCATCAGGGTGAACACTGAAGCTTTCTTT
TRBV6-6	.	.	TRBJ1-2	CASSYSRQHSYGYTF	TGTGCCAGCAGTTACTCTAGACAGCACTCCTATGGCTACACCTTC
TRBV5-4	.	TRBD1	TRBJ2-1	CASMPRQGGSYNEQFF	TGTGCCAGCATGCCAAGACAGGGCGGCTCCTACAATGAGCAGTTCTTC
TRBV15	.	.	TRBJ1-5	CATSRDGEGTYSNQPQHF	TGTGCCACCAGCAGAGATGGAGAGGGGACATATAGCAATCAGCCCCAGCATTTT
TRBV3-1/TRBV3-2	.	.	TRBJ1-5	CASSLHRSGDQPQHF	TGTGCCAGCAGCCTACACCGATCCGGTGATCAGCCCCAGCATTTT
TRBV5-1	.	.	TRBJ1-1	CASSFTGNTEAFF	TGCGCCAGCAGCTTTACAGGGAATACTGAAGCTTTCTTT
TRBV5-4	.	.	TRBJ1-2	CASSLRDNNYGYTF	TGTGCCAGCAGCTTGAGGGACAACAACTATGGCTACACCTTC
TRBV7-9	.	.	TRBJ2-7	CASSLGSEPYEQYF	TGTGCCAGCAGCTTAGGAAGCGAACCCTACGAGCAGTACTTC
TRBV6-5	.	.	TRBJ2-3	CASSNPPGDTQYF	TGTGCCAGCAGTAACCCTCCGGGTGATACGCAGTATTTT